This TCR beta chain originates from a study of blood T cell repertoires in COVID-19 (dated by TCRdb to about 2020). For the study in its entirety: The collaborator samples originated in the United States, Italy and Spain and spanned the acute and convalescent phases of COVID-19. The prospective study material was composed of cDNA or gDNA derived from T cells, B-cell-depleted T cells, or PBMCs. Deeply sampled blood TCRbeta repertoires from subjects exposed to, actively infected with, or recovered from COVID-19 were included in the dataset. A freely available public database, intended as a resource for researchers studying the immune response to SARS-CoV-2, is where the repertoires were released. The samples were drawn from two sources: the first 160 participants of the ongoing ImmuneRACE study, and 950 to 1,500 subjects contributed by 6 global collaborators. The sample metadata nearly always contained a de-identified subject ID, COVID-19 status, age in years and sex. Where HLA class I and class II types were available, the types were taken from metadata supplied by the sample provider, not from assay-based typing. General findings and caveats noted by the study authors: The amount of clinical and demographic metadata varied by source and participant and was provided uncurated.

The CDR3 holds 16 amino acids from the cysteine to the phenylalanine. This entry keeps only the CDR3 DNA: 48 bases, framed from base 1. Relative to germline, V is 0 bases shorter and J is 4 bases shorter, with 15 bases between their ends. Looking up the germline V gene yields CDR1 MNHNS and CDR2 SASEGT. TCRbeta CDR3 regions were amplified from genomic DNA by means of the immunoSEQ Assay, a bias-controlled multiplex PCR. In the authors' own workflow: Within the assay, amplification of reference gene primers was used to estimate how many nucleated cells each sample contained. To quantify the absolute abundance of each unique TCRbeta CDR3 rearrangement, sequence reads were collapsed and filtered. For each sample, productive Simpson clonality was calculated by taking the square root of Simpson's diversity index across productive rearrangements. The immuneACCESS repertoire file appears here via TCRdb, limited to in-frame rearrangements. These files lack a portion of the clones; in checked studies, under half of the deficit traces to unresolved V genes, and the cause of the others is not known. D and trimming come from the DNA, and the V and J calls and clone size come from that table. The sample table holds more than 65,000 clones, of which over 65% were seen once. The top ten clonotypes cover 35% to 40% of the sample.

With respect to this clone: It lacks a known antigen. The sample holds no much larger clone one base away, and base qualities are not on file.

Whole blood was collected in K2EDTA tubes by collaborating institutions according to the institutions' own protocols. For TCRbeta analysis, collaborators shipped samples as frozen whole blood, isolated PBMCs, or DNA extracted from either of those sample types. This receptor chain uses TRBV6-1 and TRBJ1-2, with the D gene uncertain. The TCR sequence derives from a woman in her seventies with acute or convalescent COVID-19. Sequenced sample: peripheral blood. The nucleotide sequence reads TGTGCCAGCAGTGAAGCTTTCCGCTACGAGGCCTATGGCTACACCTTC. Translated, this is CASSEAFRYEAYGYTF.